This record covers a single TCR beta chain. Its cognate antigen is unknown. These data come from a study of T cell responses to AZD1222 COVID-19 vaccine. Regarding the study as a whole: It was only after the peak T cell response that any repertoires were sampled. The number of AZD1222 recipients seropositive at baseline was only five or six.

Germline CDR1 reads SGHTA; CDR2 reads FQGTGA. V lost 0 bases to trimming and J lost 7 bases, with 12 bases between them. The CDR3 is 15 amino acids. Sequencing used immunoSEQ multiplex PCR; TCRdb keeps in-frame clones, though not all of them. The sample carries 130,000 to 150,000 clones, roughly 91% recorded once. Sequences were derived from peripheral blood, sampled on day 0 of AZD1222 vaccination. This chain connects TRBV7-3 to TRBJ1-4; the D is unclear. The receptor was derived from an adult in good health. In DNA, the CDR3 is TGTGCCAGCAGCTTAACAACGACCAGAGGTGAAAAACTGTTTTTT. Its translation is CASSLTTTRGEKLFF.